This T cell receptor beta chain derives from a study of blood T cell repertoires in COVID-19. Study at large: Specimens from acute and convalescent COVID-19 originated in the United States, Italy and Spain. PBMCs, B-cell-depleted T cells, or T cells were the source of the cDNA or gDNA that made up the material.

Germline lookup yields CDR1 LNHDA and CDR2 SQIVND (reference sequence). V lost 7 bases and J 6 bases, leaving 21 bases between the germline ends. CDR3 length: 15 amino acids. Authors' analysis steps: How many nucleated cells were present was estimated from reference gene primer amplification. The table came from immunoSEQ multiplex PCR; TCRdb's copy has only in-frame clones and leaves some out. D and trimming were read from the DNA, whereas the V and J calls and clone size are those reported in that table. This table has about 100,000 clones, almost 80% appearing once. The gene calls are TRBV19 and TRBJ1-2, with D maybe TRBD1 (5 bases). The sequence was collected from a woman in her 70s with acute or convalescent COVID-19. The sequencing input was peripheral blood. CDR3 region: CASTPSTVPRDGYTF. CDR3 nucleotide sequence: TGTGCCAGTACCCCCTCGACAGTGCCTAGAGATGGCTACACCTTC.